The 25 T cell receptor beta chains below all came from one sample that was sequenced in a study of T cell clonality in common variable immunodeficiency. Findings of the study overall: In common variable immunodeficiency, TCR beta chains reportedly carried fewer deletions and N-nucleotide insertions.

These TCRs' antigens remain unknown. Assay: immunoSEQ multiplex PCR; the TCRdb copy retains only in-frame clones and omits some. The sample holds approximately 30,000 clones, and no clone turns up only once. The sequencing sample was made of peripheral blood mononuclear cells. Receptor source: a human donor with common variable immunodeficiency.

This clone was counted many times. The covered CDR3 bases are TGCAGTGCTACAGACAGGGGCGTCTATGGC. Its translation: CSATDRGVYG. The CDR3 in its entirety is CSATDRGVYGYTF. The chain recombines TRBV20-1 with TRBJ1-2, with 8 bases matching TRBD1. The read comes to an end 3 residues before the CDR3 does, leaving the germline J gene to fill in the end. The junction had 5 bases not matched to a gene; V was cut back by 4 bases and J by 4 bases. This CDR3 contains 13 residues. Germline CDR1 DFQATT, CDR2 SNEGSKA (reference sequence).

This clone was seen ten or more times. The read gets to within 3 residues of the CDR3 end, and the germline J gene fills in the rest. The chain couples TRBV4-2 to TRBJ1-5, with D tentatively TRBD1 (5 bases). The CDR3 consists of 15 residues. CDR1 and CDR2 (germline): LGHNA, YNFKEQ. V dropped 4 bases and J dropped 0 bases, with 10 bases sitting between them. The CDR3 DNA, read in part, is TGTGCCAGCAGCCCAAGGGGAAATAGCAATCAGCCC. Translated, it gives CASSPRGNSNQP. The CDR3 in its entirety is CASSPRGNSNQPQHF.

In its sample, this clone ranks as medium-sized. The CDR3 end falls 3 residues outside the read, so it is completed with the germline J gene. The chain joins TRBV20-1 to TRBJ2-3, with 7 bases aligning to TRBD1. CDR3 length: 13 residues. V shed 0 bases, J shed 3 bases, and the junction held 0 bases outside the gene matches. Germline V gene data show CDR1 as DFQATT and CDR2 as SNEGSKA (reference sequence). The chain's CDR3 is CSARETGTDTQYF. CDR3 DNA, as far as it was read: TGCAGTGCTAGAGAGACAGGGACAGATACG.

This clone was recorded many times. Read sequence stops 3 residues before the CDR3 end, and the germline J gene provides the missing end. This chain uses TRBV20-1 with TRBJ1-1; a possible D gene is TRBD1 (5 bases). V lost 5 bases and J 5 bases, leaving 15 bases between the germline ends. The germline gives CDR1 DFQATT, CDR2 SNEGSKA (reference sequence). The CDR3 spans 13 residues. The CDR3 is CSARPLRGTEAFF. CDR3 DNA (partial): TGCAGTGCTCGACCGCTCCGGGGGACTGAA.

This clone was recorded at least ten times. The CDR3 end falls 3 residues outside the read, so it is completed with the germline J gene. This sequence joins TRBV20-1 and TRBJ2-3; TRBD1 matches at 7 bases. The CDR3 is 14 amino acids. V was pared by 5 bases and J by 2 bases, with 7 bases of the junction left unmatched. CDR1 is DFQATT, CDR2 SNEGSKA, per germline (reference sequence). The CDR3 is CSAQGQLFTDTQYF. CDR3 DNA (partial): TGCAGTGCTCAGGGACAGCTTTTCACAGATACG.

This clone was seen ten or more times. The CDR3 goes on 3 residues after the read ends, and that part is filled in from the germline J gene. The chain carries TRBV7-9 and TRBJ1-1, with 9 nucleotides matching TRBD1. The CDR3 contains 13 residues. With 8 bases clipped from V and 6 bases from J, the junction kept 7 bases outside the gene matches. The germline V gene encodes CDR1 SEHNR and CDR2 FQNEAQ (reference sequence). The covered CDR3 bases are TGTGCCAGCGGTGGGGACAGGGAATCTGAA. Its protein product is CASGGDRESE. The full CDR3 is CASGGDRESEAFF.

This clone has a count of ten or more. The read finishes 3 residues shy of the CDR3 end, and the germline J gene is used to complete it. The V call is TRBV5-1, the J call TRBJ2-7; 9 positions match TRBD2. Germline V gene sequence: CDR1 SGHRS, CDR2 YFSETQ. This CDR3 contains 15 residues. Trimming cost V 3 bases and J 4 bases; bases outside gene matches: 8. The part of the CDR3 DNA that was read is TGCGCCAGCAGCTCAGCGGGAGGTCTCTTTTACGAG. Translation gives CASSSAGGLFYE. The full CDR3 protein is CASSSAGGLFYEQYF.

This clone was seen only a few times. The CDR3 DNA, read in part, is TGTGCCAGCAGCTTCGACAGACATACG. Its protein is CASSFDRHT. The full CDR3 protein reads CASSFDRHTQYF. V usage is TRBV7-3 and J usage is TRBJ2-3; possible D gene TRBD1, 5 bases. The missing CDR3 end, 3 residues past where the read stops, is filled in from the germline J gene. This CDR3 has 12 amino acids. Trimming removed 3 bases at V and 7 bases at J, with 8 bases between. Germline V gene sequence: CDR1 SGHTA, CDR2 FQGTGA.

This clone was observed at least ten times. With the read ending 3 residues before the CDR3 end, the germline J gene is used to fill in that end. The genes are TRBV5-1 and TRBJ2-2; 8 nucleotides line up with TRBD2. This CDR3 has 18 amino acids. V was pared by 4 bases and J by 5 bases, with 16 bases of the junction left unmatched. Germline-derived CDR1 and CDR2 are SGHRS and YFSETQ. CDR3 sequence: CASSLLGWGLGGTGELFF. CDR3 DNA (partial): TGCGCCAGCAGCCTCCTCGGATGGGGACTAGGGGGAACCGGGGAG.

This clone was recorded a few times. The read gets to within 3 residues of the CDR3 end, and the germline J gene fills in the rest. The chain links TRBV7-6 to TRBJ2-5, with 8 bases identical to TRBD1. Germline V gives CDR1 SGHVS, CDR2 FNYEAQ. The CDR3 length is 14 residues. The V gene end was trimmed by 4 bases and the J gene end by 4 bases; junction bases not matched to a gene: 5. CDR3 DNA (partial): TGTGCCAGCAGCTCGGACAGGGCGACAGAGACC. As protein: CASSSDRATET. The full CDR3 protein reads CASSSDRATETQYF. The full variable domain, with the rest looked up from reference TRBV7-6 and TRBJ2-5, is GAGVSQSPRYKVTKRGQDVALRCDPISGHVSLYWYRQALGQGPEFLTYFNYEAQQDKSGLPNDRFSAERPEGSISTLTIQRTEQRDSAMYRCASSSDRATETQYFGPGTRLLVL.

This clone showed up just a few times. This CDR3 is CASSLDGSQETQYF. Incomplete CDR3 DNA: TGTGCCAGCAGCTTAGATGGTAGCCAAGAGACC. The chain employs TRBV7-9 and TRBJ2-5; D is ambiguous. The DNA ends 3 residues before the CDR3 does, and the rest of the CDR3 is filled in from the germline J gene. The CDR3 totals 14 residues. Trimming pared 1 base from V and 1 base from J, leaving 7 bases between. In germline, CDR1 is SEHNR, CDR2 FQNEAQ (reference sequence).

As regards this clone: The read ends 3 residues before the CDR3 terminus; that terminus is restored from the germline J gene. V usage is TRBV19 and J usage is TRBJ1-2, with 7 bases lining up with TRBD1. The CDR3 is 14 residues long. Germline CDR1 LNHDA, CDR2 SQIVND (reference sequence). V shed 7 bases and J 4 bases; nucleotides not matched to a gene: 9. The sequenced part of the CDR3 DNA is TGTGCCAGTACCCCGACAGGGCAAAGCTATGGC. Amino acids: CASTPTGQSYG. The whole CDR3 protein reads CASTPTGQSYGYTF.

A remark on this clone: From the germline J gene comes the end of the CDR3, since the read stops 3 residues before it. This rearrangement joins TRBV30 to TRBJ1-2; the D gene is possibly TRBD1 (5 bases). This CDR3 is 13 amino acids long. Germline CDR1 reads GTSNPN; CDR2 reads SVGIG (reference sequence). The CDR3 protein is CAWSLGGFQGYTF. CDR3 DNA, as far as it was read: TGTGCCTGGAGTTTGGGGGGGTTCCAGGGC.

This clone was observed at least ten times. The CDR3 is cut off 3 residues early in the read; its end comes from the germline J gene. This chain connects TRBV7-3 to TRBJ2-1, with 11 nucleotides matching TRBD2. The CDR3 has 17 amino acids. Germline trimming cut 5 bases from V and 0 bases from J; bases unmatched to any gene: 6. CDR1 SGHTA and CDR2 FQGTGA come from the germline V gene. The CDR3 sequence: CASSGRTSGFSYNEQFF. The part of the CDR3 DNA that was read is TGTGCCAGCAGCGGTCGGACTAGCGGGTTCTCCTACAATGAG.

Concerning this clone itself: The read stops 3 residues short of the end of the CDR3; the missing end is completed from the germline J gene. The chain recombines TRBV7-2 with TRBJ2-3; weak D call: TRBD2 (6 bases). Germline CDR1 SGHTA, CDR2 FQGNSA. V was pared by 5 bases and J by 3 bases, with 15 bases between. The CDR3 contains 15 residues. The CDR3 loop reads CASSLGLGGTDTQYF. CDR3 bases read: TGTGCCAGCAGCCTTGGGCTTGGGGGGACAGATACG.

A remark on this clone: The read halts 3 residues ahead of the CDR3 end, with the missing end drawn from the germline J gene. This sequence joins TRBV29-1 and TRBJ2-7, with 7 positions matching TRBD2. After removal of 4 bases from V and 6 bases from J, the junction contained 12 bases not matched to a gene. The CDR3 spans 14 residues. From germline, CDR1 is SQVTM and CDR2 ANQGSEA. The CDR3 loop reads CSVGGASGNLEQYF. The CDR3 bases that were read are TGCAGCGTTGGAGGCGCAAGCGGGAACCTCGAG.

The sample holds many counts of this clone. The CDR3 end is not reached by the read, which stops 3 residues before it; the germline J gene fills it in. The gene calls are TRBV7-8 and TRBJ1-1; TRBD1 aligns across 9 bases. V lost 4 bases and J lost 2; bases outside the gene matches: 11. The CDR3 length is 17 residues. Germline CDR1 is SGHVS and CDR2 is FQNEAQ. The DNA read from the CDR3 is TGTGCCAGCAGCTCTAAACAGGGGGCTGGTAGTAACACTGAA. It specifies CASSSKQGAGSNTE. In full, the CDR3 is CASSSKQGAGSNTEAFF.

This clone was observed a handful of times. The read stops 3 residues short of the end of the CDR3; the missing end is completed from the germline J gene. J is TRBJ2-1 and V is TRBV7-9, with D uncertain. Trimming stripped 1 base from V and 7 bases from J, with 8 bases between. The CDR3 runs to 13 residues. The germline V gene has CDR1 SEHNR and CDR2 FQNEAQ (reference sequence). The CDR3 sequence is CASSLVFRNEQFF. The covered CDR3 bases are TGTGCCAGCAGCTTAGTATTCCGGAATGAG.

In its sample, this clone ranks as medium-sized. With the read ending 3 residues before the CDR3 end, the germline J gene is used to fill in that end. The gene calls are TRBV29-1 and TRBJ1-1; D remains ambiguous. V was pared by 4 bases and J by 0 bases, with 9 bases between. The CDR3 runs to 13 residues. The germline CDR1 and CDR2 sequences are SQVTM and ANQGSEA. CDR3 DNA, as far as it was read: TGCAGCGTTGTACAGAGCTTGAACACTGAA. Amino acids: CSVVQSLNTE. The CDR3 in its entirety is CSVVQSLNTEAFF.

About this clone itself: The read is 3 residues too short to cover the CDR3 end, so that end is filled in from the germline J gene. J is TRBJ1-3 and V is TRBV7-6; D is possibly TRBD1 (5 bases). Germline V lookup: CDR1 SGHVS, CDR2 FNYEAQ. There are 13 residues in the CDR3. V lost 6 bases and J lost 2, with 8 bases in between. The part of the CDR3 DNA that was read is TGTGCCAGCAGTGGGGGGGCTGGAAACACC. This encodes CASSGGAGNT. From start to end, the CDR3 is CASSGGAGNTIYF.

This clone has more than one count but fewer than ten. The CDR3 goes on 3 residues after the read ends, and that part is filled in from the germline J gene. The chain couples TRBV7-2 to TRBJ2-5; 8 bases match TRBD2. The CDR3 runs to 15 residues. The junction had 5 bases not matched to a gene; V was cut back by 5 bases and J by 0 bases. Germline V lookup: CDR1 SGHTA, CDR2 FQGNSA. The CDR3 DNA, read in part, is TGTGCCAGCAGCAAGGGACTAGGGAACCAAGAGACC. This codes for CASSKGLGNQET. The CDR3 reads in full as CASSKGLGNQETQYF.

This clone was detected ten times or more. The read ends 3 residues before the CDR3 terminus; that terminus is restored from the germline J gene. The chain uses TRBV29-1 and TRBJ1-1; D remains unclear. The CDR3 loop spans 13 amino acids. V lost 3 bases and J 1 base, leaving 9 bases between the germline ends. The germline CDR1 and CDR2 sequences are SQVTM and ANQGSEA. This chain's CDR3 is CSVDPFRNTEAFF. CDR3 DNA, as far as it was read: TGCAGCGTTGACCCGTTTAGGAACACTGAA.

This clone was recorded at least ten times. The read is 3 residues too short to cover the CDR3 end, so that end is filled in from the germline J gene. This chain links TRBV7-3 with TRBJ1-2; weak D call: TRBD1 (5 bases). V lost 2 bases and J 6 bases, leaving 16 bases between the germline ends. The CDR3 covers 15 residues. Germline values: CDR1 SGHTA, CDR2 FQGTGA. The CDR3 spells CASSLEVPGRNGYTF. CDR3 DNA, as far as it was read: TGTGCCAGCAGCTTAGAGGTGCCAGGGCGTAATGGC.

This clone was seen only a few times. The sequenced fragment ends 3 residues before the CDR3 boundary, so the rest is inferred from the germline J gene. The V call is TRBV7-2, the J call TRBJ2-3; TRBD2 matches 9 bases. The CDR3 is 15 amino acids. Trimming took 1 base from V and 6 from J; bases not matched to a gene: 5. Germline-derived CDR1 and CDR2 are SGHTA and FQGNSA. The CDR3 bases that were read are TGTGCCAGCAGCTTAGGAGCGGGAGGAGGGGATACG. Its translation: CASSLGAGGGDT. The CDR3 in its entirety is CASSLGAGGGDTQYF.

This clone was observed a handful of times. The CDR3 end falls 3 residues outside the read, so it is completed with the germline J gene. The chain has TRBV7-9 and TRBJ2-1; tentative D call: TRBD2 (6 bases). This CDR3 is built from 14 residues. Trimming cost V 2 bases and J 7 bases, with 12 bases left between them. Germline V gives CDR1 SEHNR, CDR2 FQNEAQ (reference sequence). The CDR3 region is CASSLIEGRNEQFF. The covered CDR3 bases are TGTGCCAGCAGCTTAATCGAGGGGAGGAATGAG.